These 11 T cell receptor beta chains were all obtained from the same sample, sequenced in a study of cytotoxic CD8 clonotypes in ibrutinib-treated CLL. Only in-frame clones appear in the TCRdb table, and some are missing; sequencing was by immunoSEQ multiplex PCR. The sample gives 140,000 to 150,000 clones, about three quarters of which show up once; about 5% is in the top ten. The material sequenced was PBMCs, taken after 24 months of ibrutinib treatment. The origin of the receptors is a human donor with chronic lymphocytic leukemia.

The rearrangement links TRBV10-3 to TRBJ1-1; D is unresolved. CDR3 length: 14 residues. The germline V gene has CDR1 ENHRY and CDR2 SYGVKD. V was cut by 5 bases and J by 1 base, with 11 bases left in between. The CDR3 nucleotides are TGTGCCATCAGTCCACGACGGGAGAACACTGAAGCTTTCTTT. Protein product: CAISPRRENTEAFF.

This clone is a singleton in its sample. This chain connects TRBV5-1 to TRBJ2-1; D is perhaps TRBD2 (6 bases). Germline values: CDR1 SGHRS, CDR2 YFSETQ. The CDR3 loop spans 12 amino acids. Trimming pared 0 bases from V and 15 bases from J, leaving 13 bases between. CDR3 amino acids: CASSLELAGRFF. In DNA form, the CDR3 reads TGCGCCAGCAGCTTGGAACTAGCCGGGAGGTTCTTC.

J is TRBJ2-1 and V is TRBV28, with a weak D call TRBD2 (6 bases). CDR1 and CDR2 (germline): MDHEN, SYDVKM. The CDR3 is 12 amino acids. V was cut by 6 bases and J by 6 bases, with 9 bases left in between. For the CDR3, the DNA is TGTGCCAGCAGCACTAGCCTCAATGAGCAGTTCTTC. Residues: CASSTSLNEQFF.

The chain employs TRBV4-1 and TRBJ2-1; perhaps TRBD1 as D (7 bases). The V gene's germline CDR1 is MGHRA and CDR2 YSYEKL. The CDR3 covers 16 residues. Trimming removed 1 base at V and 9 bases at J, with 19 bases between. CDR3 sequence: CASSQAGGRPGGEQFF. CDR3 sequence (DNA): TGCGCCAGCAGCCAAGCAGGGGGGAGGCCTGGGGGTGAGCAGTTCTTC.

As regards this clone: A much larger clone differs from this one at a single base, so this may be a read error. V is TRBV7-7 and J is TRBJ2-3, with TRBD2 matching over 7 bases. This CDR3 has 15 amino acids. The germline gives CDR1 SSHAT, CDR2 FNYEAQ (reference sequence). The V gene end was trimmed by 3 bases and the J gene end by 1 base; junction bases not matched to a gene: 4. CDR3 in DNA: TGTGCCAGCAGCTTGGGGCTAGCGGGCACAGATACGCAGTATTTT. Translating it yields CASSLGLAGTDTQYF.

This rearrangement joins TRBV2 to TRBJ2-2, with TRBD1 identical over 8 bases. This CDR3 spans 17 amino acids. Germline loops: CDR1 SNHLY, CDR2 FYNNEI. V trimming: 2 bases; J trimming: 9 bases; junction bases outside the gene matches: 14. For the CDR3, the DNA is TGTGCCAGCAGTGAAAGGAGTCAGGGGGCGCGTTACAGGGAGCTGTTTTTT. Amino acid sequence: CASSERSQGARYRELFF.

The CDR3 DNA follows: TGTGCCAGCAGCGCCCGACAGTGGAACACTGAAGCTTTCTTT. Translated, it gives CASSARQWNTEAFF. The rearrangement uses TRBV11-1 and TRBJ1-1; possibly TRBD1 for D (5 bases). Trimming shortened V by 5 bases and J by 1 base, and 11 bases separated the two germline ends. Per the germline V gene, CDR1 is SGHAT and CDR2 is FQDESV (reference sequence). The CDR3 spans 14 residues.

This chain joins TRBV5-1 and TRBJ1-4; no clear D. Germline CDR1 is SGHRS and CDR2 is YFSETQ. V lost 4 bases, J lost 0 bases, and 10 bases lay in between. This CDR3 has 15 amino acids. In nucleotides, the CDR3 is TGCGCCAGCAGCCCCCGGGGTGCAACTAATGAAAAACTGTTTTTT. Translation: CASSPRGATNEKLFF.

The chain recombines TRBV7-2 with TRBJ1-2; 9 bases align to TRBD1. This CDR3 spans 15 amino acids. Per the germline V gene, CDR1 is SGHTA and CDR2 is FQGNSA. The trim removed 5 bases at V and 3 bases at J, leaving 7 bases unmatched. The CDR3 DNA reads as TGTGCCAGCAGCCAATCACAGGGGGCGGACTATGGCTACACCTTC. Its protein product is CASSQSQGADYGYTF.

This chain links TRBV7-6 with TRBJ2-5, with D perhaps TRBD1 (6 bases). This CDR3 is 14 amino acids long. V was cut by 5 bases and J by 3 bases, with 13 bases left in between. The germline V gene has CDR1 SGHVS and CDR2 FNYEAQ. The CDR3 DNA is TGTGCCAGCAGCATGGGACAACGAAAAGAGACCCAGTACTTC. It encodes CASSMGQRKETQYF.

V gene TRBV7-3 combines with J gene TRBJ1-6, with D hard to call. CDR3 length: 13 residues. Germline values: CDR1 SGHTA, CDR2 FQGTGA. Trimming took 0 bases from V and 9 from J, leaving 6 bases between them. The CDR3 sequence: CASSLTDGSPLHF. In DNA, the CDR3 is TGTGCCAGCAGCTTAACGGACGGTTCACCCCTCCACTTT.